These 26 T cell receptor beta chains share one sample of origin, sequenced in a study of blood T cell repertoires in COVID-19. Assay: immunoSEQ multiplex PCR; the TCRdb copy retains only in-frame clones and omits some. The repertoire holds 150,000 to 180,000 clones, with approximately 80% as singletons. The sample comprised peripheral blood. Receptors were obtained from a woman aged 55 to 70 with acute or convalescent COVID-19.

The gene calls are TRBV14 and TRBJ2-7, with D maybe TRBD2 (5 bases). V lost 4 bases and J 6 bases, leaving 13 bases between the germline ends. The germline CDR1 and CDR2 sequences are SGHDN and FVKESK. The CDR3 has 13 amino acids. The CDR3 is CASSRLLVSEQYF. The CDR3 bases are TGTGCCAGCAGCCGCCTACTAGTGAGCGAGCAGTACTTC.

The rearrangement links TRBV19 to TRBJ2-3; 9 bases are a match to TRBD1. Germline CDR1 and CDR2: LNHDA and SQIVND (reference sequence). CDR3 size: 17 residues. Trimming at V came to 4 bases and at J to 4 bases, leaving 12 bases not matched to a gene. The chain's CDR3 is CASSRPPGQGVSDTQYF. The CDR3 bases are TGTGCCAGTAGTAGACCTCCGGGACAGGGAGTTTCAGATACGCAGTATTTT.

V and J are TRBV4-2 and TRBJ2-6, with TRBD1 identical over 10 bases. Trimming removed 5 bases from V and 2 bases from J; junction bases left unmatched: 15. This CDR3 contains 20 residues. Germline loops: CDR1 LGHNA, CDR2 YNFKEQ. CDR3 region: CASSENLPGQGKTGANVLTF. The CDR3, as DNA: TGTGCCAGCAGCGAAAACTTACCGGGACAGGGGAAAACTGGGGCCAACGTCCTGACTTTC.

V is TRBV5-1 and J is TRBJ2-6; D is unresolved. Trimming pared 4 bases from V and 0 bases from J, leaving 8 bases between. CDR1 and CDR2 from the germline V gene are SGHRS and YFSETQ. CDR3 length equals 15 residues. The DNA for the CDR3 is TGCGCCAGCAGCCAACTGAGCTCTGGGGCCAACGTCCTGACTTTC. As protein: CASSQLSSGANVLTF.

The count of this clone is one. V is TRBV6-6 and J is TRBJ2-1; 10 bases map to TRBD1. V was clipped by 5 bases and J by 5 bases; unmatched bases: 6. The CDR3 length is 15 residues. Germline V lookup: CDR1 MNHNY, CDR2 SVGAGI (reference sequence). In DNA form, the CDR3 reads TGTGCCAGCAGTCTGACCGGGACAGGGGACAATGAGCAGTTCTTC. It yields the protein CASSLTGTGDNEQFF.

The rearrangement uses TRBV7-3 and TRBJ1-2; no clear D gene. V was pared by 5 bases and J by 6 bases, with 19 bases between. Germline V gene sequence: CDR1 SGHTA, CDR2 FQGTGA. The CDR3 contains 15 residues. Written as DNA, the CDR3 is TGTGCCAGCAGCCCCCAAGGACCGCCCGGGGATGGCTACACCTTC. It specifies CASSPQGPPGDGYTF. Looking up the rest from reference TRBV7-3 and TRBJ1-2 gives the full variable domain: GAGVSQTPSNKVTEKGKYVELRCDPISGHTALYWYRQSLGQGPEFLIYFQGTGAADDSGLPNDRFFAVRPEGSVSTLKIQRTERGDSAVYLCASSPQGPPGDGYTFGSGTRLTVV.

CDR3 DNA: TGTGCCAGCAGCCGGGCGTCCGGGGCTGGAAACACCATATATTTT. Translation gives CASSRASGAGNTIYF. The V and J genes are TRBV3-1 (or the pseudogene TRBV3-2) and TRBJ1-3, with unresolved D. CDR3 length equals 15 residues. V dropped 4 bases and J dropped 2 bases, with 12 bases sitting between them. CDR1 is LGHDT and CDR2 is YNNKEL in the germline V gene (reference sequence).

The chain joins TRBV28 to TRBJ2-7; 7 positions match TRBD2. J gave up 3 bases and V 5 bases, and 7 bases lay outside the gene matches. Germline CDR1 reads MDHEN; CDR2 reads SYDVKM. CDR3 length: 14 residues. The CDR3 is CASSPLASGYEQYV. The CDR3 DNA reads TGTGCCAGCAGTCCCCTGGCTAGCGGCTACGAGCAGTACGTC.

With regard to this clone: An end of the junction differs from the germline gene, which may be a read error. The chain recombines TRBV7-8 with TRBJ2-2, with TRBD2 identical over 9 bases. Looked up from germline, CDR1 is SGHVS and CDR2 is FQNEAQ. The CDR3 contains 17 residues. The CDR3 coding sequence is TGTGCCAGCAGCTTAGAACGTGAAGCGGGGGGACACCGGGGAGCTGTTTTT. It encodes CASSLEREAGGHRGAVF.

A few counts support this clone. This chain links TRBV13 with TRBJ2-7, with D perhaps matching TRBD2 (5 bases). CDR3 length: 14 amino acids. Germline V gene lookup returns CDR1 PRHDT and CDR2 FYEKMQ (reference sequence). Trimming removed 3 bases from V and 5 bases from J, with 14 bases in between. As DNA, the CDR3 is TGTGCCAGCAGCTTGGGGTCGACTATAAACGAGCAGTACTTC. Translating gives CASSLGSTINEQYF. Supplemented by reference TRBV13 and TRBJ2-7, the full variable domain reads AAGVIQSPRHLIKEKRETATLKCYPIPRHDTVYWYQQGPGQDPQFLISFYEKMQSDKGSIPDRFSAQQFSDYHSELNMSSLELGDSALYFCASSLGSTINEQYFGPGTRLTVT.

This clone was picked up one time. The chain links TRBV9 to TRBJ1-6; maybe TRBD1 (5 bases). Between the trimmed V and J ends, which lost 0 bases and 10 bases, there was a span of 14 bases. CDR1 is SGDLS, CDR2 YYNGEE, per germline. The CDR3 has 15 residues. The CDR3 here is CASSVEGGAYSPLHF. The CDR3, as DNA: TGTGCCAGCAGCGTAGAAGGAGGGGCGTACTCACCCCTCCACTTT. The variable domain in full, with the rest retrieved from reference TRBV9 and TRBJ1-6, is DSGVTQTPKHLITATGQRVTLRCSPRSGDLSVYWYQQSLDQGLQFLIQYYNGEERAKGNILERFSAQQFPDLHSELNLSSLELGDSALYFCASSVEGGAYSPLHFGNGTRLTVT.

The chain links TRBV29-1 to TRBJ2-4; D remains ambiguous. Germline CDR1 SQVTM, CDR2 ANQGSEA. This CDR3 spans 15 amino acids. V was pared by 4 bases and J by 3 bases, with 16 bases between. CDR3 loop: CSVGSLSGDKNIQYF. CDR3 in DNA: TGCAGCGTTGGGTCCCTCAGTGGAGACAAAAACATTCAGTACTTC.

This chain uses TRBV6-6 with TRBJ2-7; 9 bases fit TRBD1. Per the germline V gene, CDR1 is MNHNY and CDR2 is SVGAGI (reference sequence). There are 15 residues in the CDR3. V lost 9 bases to trimming and J lost 2 bases; unmatched junction nucleotides: 11. CDR3 sequence: CASSGTGKFTYEQYV. For the CDR3, the DNA is TGTGCCAGTTCCGGGACAGGGAAATTCACCTACGAGCAGTACGTC.

This clone was observed a handful of times. V usage is TRBV7-2 and J usage is TRBJ1-2; D perhaps matches TRBD1 (5 bases). The V and J ends lost 5 bases and 8 bases respectively, with 21 bases between them. CDR1 is SGHTA and CDR2 is FQGNSA in the germline V gene. The CDR3 has 15 amino acids. The CDR3 loop reads CASSPGGNLPGGYTF. DNA for the CDR3: TGTGCCAGCAGCCCGGGGGGTAACCTCCCGGGAGGCTACACCTTC.

As concerns this clone: Other DNA sequences within the sample encode an identical CDR3. This rearrangement joins TRBV29-1 to TRBJ1-1; 7 bases map to TRBD1. The CDR3 runs to 13 residues. V shed 7 bases, J shed 2 bases, and the junction held 7 bases outside the gene matches. Germline V CDR1 and CDR2: SQVTM, ANQGSEA. The CDR3 reads CSALGQLNTEAFF. The CDR3 DNA is TGCAGCGCCCTGGGACAGCTAAACACTGAAGCTTTCTTT. Looking up the rest from reference TRBV29-1 and TRBJ1-1 gives the full variable domain: SAVISQKPSRDICQRGTSLTIQCQVDSQVTMMFWYRQQPGQSLTLIATANQGSEATYESGFVIDKFPISRPNLTFSTLTVSNMSPEDSSIYLCSALGQLNTEAFFGQGTRLTVV.

The CDR3 spells CASSLSTNTEAFF. CDR3 bases: TGTGCCAGCTCCCTTAGCACTAACACTGAAGCTTTCTTT. The J gene is TRBJ1-1, the V gene TRBV18; unclear D gene. The V and J ends lost 6 bases and 2 bases respectively, with 10 bases between them. The CDR3 covers 13 residues. Germline values: CDR1 KGHSH, CDR2 LQKENI.

V and J are TRBV7-9 and TRBJ2-6, with D tentatively TRBD1 (5 bases). The CDR3 runs to 17 residues. Trimming took off 1 base at V and 4 bases at J, with 14 bases between the two ends. Germline V gene data show CDR1 as SEHNR and CDR2 as FQNEAQ (reference sequence). This CDR3 reads CASSLVATEGGANVLTF. Here the CDR3 DNA reads TGTGCCAGCAGCTTAGTGGCGACAGAAGGAGGGGCCAACGTCCTGACTTTC.

The chain combines TRBV5-1 with TRBJ1-1, with a possible D match to TRBD1 (6 bases). The CDR3 runs 16 residues. V was pared by 6 bases and J by 5 bases, with 23 bases between. Looked up from germline, CDR1 is SGHRS and CDR2 is YFSETQ. As DNA, the CDR3 is TGCGCCAGCACCCTTGGTTTACAGGGACCGAGGACTGAAGCTTTCTTT. Translating it yields CASTLGLQGPRTEAFF.

The chain uses TRBV2 and TRBJ2-5; D not resolved. V lost 9 bases and J 2 bases, leaving 13 bases between the germline ends. Germline CDR1 reads SNHLY; CDR2 reads FYNNEI. The CDR3 consists of 13 residues. Here the CDR3 DNA reads TGTGCCAGGAGCATGAGAGGTCAAGAGACCCAGTACTTC. Protein: CARSMRGQETQYF.

This rearrangement joins TRBV7-2 to TRBJ1-3, with D uncertain. Per the germline V gene, CDR1 is SGHTA and CDR2 is FQGNSA. The CDR3 length is 16 residues. V shed 1 base and J shed 1 base, with 11 bases lying between them. In nucleotides, the CDR3 is TGTGCCAGCAGCTTAGTCCTCGGTGTATCTGGAAACACCATATATTTT. Encoded protein: CASSLVLGVSGNTIYF.

The gene calls are TRBV7-3 and TRBJ2-5; tentative D call: TRBD1 (6 bases). The V gene's germline CDR1 is SGHTA and CDR2 FQGTGA. This CDR3 has 13 residues. The V end lost 3 bases, the J end lost 2 bases, and 7 bases lay between the germline ends. The CDR3 protein is CASSLDRQETQYF. CDR3 bases: TGTGCCAGCAGCTTGGACAGACAAGAGACCCAGTACTTC.

This clone was picked up one time. The chain carries TRBV30 and TRBJ2-2; tentatively, D is TRBD1 or TRBD2 (5 bases each). The germline V gene has CDR1 GTSNPN and CDR2 SVGIG (reference sequence). The CDR3 runs 13 residues. The germline V and J ends were trimmed by 7 bases and 4 bases, with 13 bases remaining between them. The CDR3 reads CASGLVATGELFF. The CDR3 region has the DNA TGTGCCTCGGGGCTAGTCGCCACCGGGGAGCTGTTTTTT.

The V gene is TRBV5-4, the J gene TRBJ2-1, with TRBD1 matching over 7 bases. Germline CDR1 and CDR2: SGHNT and YYREEE (reference sequence). The CDR3 contains 16 residues. V shed 7 bases, J shed 1 base, and the junction held 11 bases outside the gene matches. The CDR3 reads CASGPRGSTSYNEQFF. The CDR3 DNA sequence: TGTGCCAGCGGACCCAGGGGGAGTACGTCCTACAATGAGCAGTTCTTC.

The rearrangement joins TRBV5-6 to TRBJ1-2; D call uncertain. The V gene lost 3 bases and the J gene lost 8 bases, with 23 bases spanning the gap. CDR3 length equals 16 residues. The germline V gene has CDR1 SGHDT and CDR2 YYEEEE. The CDR3 DNA is TGTGCCAGCAGCTCCCTTCCGGCCCCTGGGAGGGAGGGCTACACCTTC. Protein: CASSSLPAPGREGYTF. Filled out from reference TRBV5-6 and TRBJ1-2, the complete variable domain reads DAGVTQSPTHLIKTRGQQVTLRCSPKSGHDTVSWYQQALGQGPQFIFQYYEEEERQRGNFPDRFSGHQFPNYSSELNVNALLLGDSALYLCASSSLPAPGREGYTFGSGTRLTVV.

The CDR3 loop is CASSLRRRGCNQPQHF. CDR3 in DNA: TGTGCCAGCAGCCTCCGTCGCCGCGGTTGCAATCAGCCCCAGCATTTT. The J gene is TRBJ1-5, the V gene TRBV3-1 (or the pseudogene TRBV3-2); no firm D call. V dropped 4 bases and J dropped 2 bases, with 15 bases sitting between them. Germline V gene data show CDR1 as LGHDT and CDR2 as YNNKEL (reference sequence). The CDR3 totals 16 residues.

The V gene is TRBV7-3, the J gene TRBJ1-2; a weak D match, TRBD1 (6 bases). Trimming left V 5 bases short and J 5 bases short, with 15 bases between. This CDR3 is 14 amino acids long. Germline V lookup: CDR1 SGHTA, CDR2 FQGTGA. The CDR3 DNA follows: TGTGCCAGCAGCCCCAGGACAGACGGATATGGCTACACCTTC. This translates into CASSPRTDGYGYTF. The full variable domain, with the rest looked up from reference TRBV7-3 and TRBJ1-2, is GAGVSQTPSNKVTEKGKYVELRCDPISGHTALYWYRQSLGQGPEFLIYFQGTGAADDSGLPNDRFFAVRPEGSVSTLKIQRTERGDSAVYLCASSPRTDGYGYTFGSGTRLTVV.